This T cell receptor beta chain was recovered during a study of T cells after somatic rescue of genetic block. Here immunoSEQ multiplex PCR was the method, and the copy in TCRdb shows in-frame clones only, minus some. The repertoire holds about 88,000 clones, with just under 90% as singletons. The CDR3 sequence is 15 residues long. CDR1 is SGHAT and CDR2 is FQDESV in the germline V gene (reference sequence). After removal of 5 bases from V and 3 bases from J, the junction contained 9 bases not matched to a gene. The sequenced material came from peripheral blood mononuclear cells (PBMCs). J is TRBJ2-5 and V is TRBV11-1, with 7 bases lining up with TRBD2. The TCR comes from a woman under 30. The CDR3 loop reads CASSTTGTTEETQYF. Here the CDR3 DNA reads TGTGCCAGCAGCACCACCGGGACTACCGAAGAGACCCAGTACTTC.